This is a list of T cell receptor beta chains from one sample in a study of blood T cell repertoires in COVID-19. Sequenced by immunoSEQ multiplex PCR; TCRdb stores in-frame clones only, minus some. The sample carries almost 400,000 clones, roughly 90% recorded once. The sample comprised PBMCs or T cells enriched from blood (not recorded which). These TCRs come from a woman younger than 45 with acute COVID-19. The conserved cysteine and the conserved F or W are not part of the CDR3 here. The D gene is left open where the match is weak.

TRBV10-3,NA,TRBJ1-2,AISAIGDEGGYT
TRBV10-2,NA,TRBJ1-5,ASSESGGPNQPQH
TRBV6-4,NA,TRBJ1-4,ASRTPTGKTNEKLF
TRBV12-3/TRBV12-4,NA,TRBJ2-1,ASSVGGLGEQF
TRBV18,TRBD1,TRBJ1-5,ASSPPGQGNQPQH
TRBV20-1,TRBD1,TRBJ1-5,SARTGDAQH
TRBV2,TRBD2,TRBJ2-3,ASSVLRGLAGGISTDTQY
TRBV2,NA,TRBJ1-6,ASSATSGQPDPH
TRBV6-5,NA,TRBJ1-1,ASSFGTEAF
TRBV27,NA,TRBJ1-2,ASSFGRDYGYT
TRBV19,NA,TRBJ1-1,ASSTLTVNTEAF
TRBV3-1/TRBV3-2,TRBD2,TRBJ2-2,ASSRFSGVPRSTGELF
TRBV6-5,NA,TRBJ2-1,ASSSSGGQF
TRBV15,TRBD1,TRBJ2-2,ATSRGRDSYTGELF